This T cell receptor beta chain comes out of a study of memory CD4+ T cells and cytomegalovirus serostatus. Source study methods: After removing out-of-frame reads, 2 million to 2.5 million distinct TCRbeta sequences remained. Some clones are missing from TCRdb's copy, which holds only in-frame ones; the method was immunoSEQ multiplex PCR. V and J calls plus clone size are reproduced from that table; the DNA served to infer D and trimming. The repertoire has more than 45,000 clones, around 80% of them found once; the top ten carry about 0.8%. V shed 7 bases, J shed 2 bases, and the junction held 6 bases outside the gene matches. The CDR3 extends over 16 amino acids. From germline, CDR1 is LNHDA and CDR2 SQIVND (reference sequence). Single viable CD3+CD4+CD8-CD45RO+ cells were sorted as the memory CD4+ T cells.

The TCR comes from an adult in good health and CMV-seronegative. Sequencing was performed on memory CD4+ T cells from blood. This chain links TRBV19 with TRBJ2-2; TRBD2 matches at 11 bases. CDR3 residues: CASKETSGVNTGELFF. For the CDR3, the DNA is TGTGCCAGTAAGGAGACTAGCGGGGTTAACACCGGGGAGCTGTTTTTT. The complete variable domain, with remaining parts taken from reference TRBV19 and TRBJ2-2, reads DGGITQSPKYLFRKEGQNVTLSCEQNLNHDAMYWYRQDPGQGLRLIYYSQIVNDFQKGDIAEGYSVSREKKESFPLTVTSAQKNPTAFYLCASKETSGVNTGELFFGEGSRLTVL.